Following are 11 T cell receptor beta chains from one sample sequenced in a study of blood T cell repertoires in COVID-19. Profiled with immunoSEQ multiplex PCR; TCRdb holds only in-frame clones, not every one. Altogether some 76,000 clones are present, 85% to 90% being singletons, with the ten largest covering over 15%. Sequenced: peripheral blood. The receptors were gathered from a man older than 75 in a cohort sampled during active COVID-19.

J is TRBJ2-2 and V is TRBV4-1; the D gene is possibly TRBD2 (5 bases). Germline V lookup: CDR1 MGHRA, CDR2 YSYEKL. The CDR3 loop spans 15 amino acids. The V and J ends lost 6 bases and 1 base respectively, with 12 bases between them. CDR3 residues: CASSHGVGNTGELFF. DNA for the CDR3: TGCGCCAGCAGTCACGGGGTGGGGAACACCGGGGAGCTGTTTTTT.

The chain uses TRBV27 and TRBJ2-3; weak D call: TRBD2 (7 bases). Deletions cut 6 bases from V and 5 bases from J, with 18 bases between. This CDR3 is built from 15 residues. The germline V gene encodes CDR1 MNHEY and CDR2 SMNVEV (reference sequence). The DNA for the CDR3 is TGTGCCAGCAGGATAGGGGGGCCTAGCGGAGATACGCAGTATTTT. Amino acid sequence: CASRIGGPSGDTQYF.

The chain couples TRBV29-1 to TRBJ1-2; 7 bases align to TRBD1. The CDR3 sequence is 13 residues long. Trimming cost V 4 bases and J 3 bases; bases outside gene matches: 5. Germline values: CDR1 SQVTM, CDR2 ANQGSEA. CDR3 sequence reads: CSVVGTVDYGYTF. For the CDR3, the DNA is TGCAGCGTTGTTGGGACAGTAGACTATGGCTACACCTTC.

This chain joins TRBV6-5 and TRBJ1-2; D perhaps matches TRBD1 (5 bases). Trimming cost V 5 bases and J 7 bases, with 11 bases left between them. This CDR3 region has 12 residues. Germline assignment: CDR1 MNHEY and CDR2 SVGAGI. The CDR3 reads CASSQGGRGYTF. CDR3 nucleotides: TGTGCCAGCAGTCAGGGTGGTCGTGGCTACACCTTC.

This rearrangement joins TRBV19 to TRBJ2-7; D ambiguous. This CDR3 region has 15 residues. The V end lost 11 bases, the J end lost 7 bases, and 27 bases lay between the germline ends. The germline V gene encodes CDR1 LNHDA and CDR2 SQIVND (reference sequence). The CDR3 sequence is CARLLIKTQKQEQYF. The CDR3 region has the DNA TGTGCCCGCCTACTAATAAAAACTCAAAAGCAAGAGCAGTACTTC.

This clone appeared a single time. V usage is TRBV7-2 and J usage is TRBJ2-2; D gene ambiguous. The CDR3 runs to 15 residues. The V gene lost 1 base and the J gene lost 2 bases, with 8 bases spanning the gap. CDR1 is SGHTA, CDR2 FQGNSA, per germline. DNA for the CDR3: TGTGCCAGCAGCTTAGGGCAGGTCAACACCGGGGAGCTGTTTTTT. This gives the protein CASSLGQVNTGELFF.

This chain uses TRBV19 with TRBJ1-5; weak D call: TRBD1 (6 bases). V dropped 5 bases and J dropped 3 bases, with 14 bases sitting between them. The germline V gene encodes CDR1 LNHDA and CDR2 SQIVND (reference sequence). This CDR3 spans 15 amino acids. In nucleotides, the CDR3 is TGTGCCAGTAGTGCGATGACAGGCCTCAATCAGCCCCAGCATTTT. This encodes CASSAMTGLNQPQHF. Full variable domain (remainder filled in from reference TRBV19 and TRBJ1-5): DGGITQSPKYLFRKEGQNVTLSCEQNLNHDAMYWYRQDPGQGLRLIYYSQIVNDFQKGDIAEGYSVSREKKESFPLTVTSAQKNPTAFYLCASSAMTGLNQPQHFGDGTRLSIL.

About this clone itself: The final CDR3 position lacks the conserved phenylalanine or tryptophan, pointing to a likely read error. The J gene is TRBJ1-3, the V gene TRBV18, with D maybe TRBD1 (6 bases). The CDR3 spans 14 residues. The germline V and J ends were trimmed by 3 bases and 4 bases, with 10 bases remaining between them. Germline V lookup: CDR1 KGHSH, CDR2 LQKENI. The CDR3 reads CASSPPGHGNTIYS. The CDR3 nucleotides read TGTGCCAGCTCACCCCCGGGACACGGAAACACCATATATTCT.

The chain carries TRBV7-9 and TRBJ1-5; tentative D call: TRBD1 (6 bases). Germline V CDR1 and CDR2: SEHNR, FQNEAQ (reference sequence). V shed 5 bases and J shed 2 bases, with 19 bases lying between them. The CDR3 is 17 amino acids. CDR3 sequence (DNA): TGTGCCAGCAGCCTAGGACAGATTAGTGCGGGCAATCAGCCCCAGCATTTT. This sequence encodes CASSLGQISAGNQPQHF.

V usage is TRBV11-1 and J usage is TRBJ2-7; a possible D gene is TRBD2 (5 bases). Germline loops: CDR1 SGHAT, CDR2 FQDESV (reference sequence). Trimming left V 2 bases short and J 1 base short, with 12 bases between. This CDR3 is 15 amino acids long. CDR3 loop: CASSLSRGRSYEQYF. Written as DNA, the CDR3 is TGTGCCAGCAGCTTAAGTAGAGGGCGGTCCTACGAGCAGTACTTC.

J is TRBJ1-2 and V is TRBV4-1; weak D call: TRBD1 (5 bases). V lost 5 bases to trimming and J lost 4 bases, with 11 bases between them. From germline, CDR1 is MGHRA and CDR2 YSYEKL. The CDR3 is 13 residues long. The CDR3 loop reads CASSDQGGYGYTF. The CDR3 DNA follows: TGCGCCAGCAGCGACCAGGGTGGCTATGGCTACACCTTC.